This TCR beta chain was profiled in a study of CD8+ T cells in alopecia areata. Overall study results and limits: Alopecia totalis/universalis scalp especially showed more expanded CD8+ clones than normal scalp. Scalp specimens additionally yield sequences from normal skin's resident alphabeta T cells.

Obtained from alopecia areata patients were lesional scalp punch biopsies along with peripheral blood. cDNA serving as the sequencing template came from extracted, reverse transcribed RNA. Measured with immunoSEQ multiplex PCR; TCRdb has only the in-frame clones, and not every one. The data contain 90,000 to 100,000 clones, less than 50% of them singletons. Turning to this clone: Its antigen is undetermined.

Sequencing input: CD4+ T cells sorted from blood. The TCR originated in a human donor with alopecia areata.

CDR3 sequence (DNA): TGTGCCTGGAGTCAGCTTAGCGGTTGGTACCAAGAGACCCAGTACTTC. This encodes CAWSQLSGWYQETQYF. The rearrangement joins TRBV30 to TRBJ2-5, with D possibly matching TRBD2 (6 bases). V shed 2 bases and J shed 0 bases, with 16 bases lying between them. The CDR3 length is 16 residues. CDR1 and CDR2 (germline): GTSNPN, SVGIG (reference sequence).